These 6 T cell receptor beta chains were sequenced from one sample in a study of PD-L1 blockade in urothelial cancer. Libraries were prepared by immunoSEQ multiplex PCR; TCRdb keeps only in-frame clonotypes and omits some of them. The data show 95,000 to 150,000 clones, approximately 85% seen once. Time point here: peripheral blood 6 weeks after treatment start. Specimen: PBMCs, collected around atezolizumab (anti-PD-L1) treatment. These receptors all come from a man over 45 with urothelial cancer.

CDR3 residues: CASSFTGNYEQYF. The CDR3 nucleotides read TGCGCCAGCAGCTTTACGGGGAACTACGAGCAGTACTTC. This rearrangement joins TRBV5-1 to TRBJ2-7; TRBD2 might be the D (5 bases). This CDR3 region has 13 residues. The V end was cut by 2 bases, the J end by 3 bases, with 9 bases between. The germline CDR1 and CDR2 sequences are SGHRS and YFSETQ.

This clone was found once. The rearrangement links TRBV19 to TRBJ1-1, with 7 bases matching TRBD1. Trimming took 3 bases from V and 3 from J; bases not matched to a gene: 4. Germline CDR1 and CDR2: LNHDA and SQIVND (reference sequence). The CDR3 totals 14 residues. CDR3 bases: TGTGCCAGTAGTATTGGGGGACAGTACACTGAAGCTTTCTTT. Encoded protein: CASSIGGQYTEAFF.

As concerns this clone: An end of the junction does not agree with germline; a read error may underlie this. J is TRBJ1-2 and V is TRBV10-2; D might be TRBD1 (5 bases). The germline gives CDR1 WSHSY, CDR2 SAAADI. CDR3 size: 11 residues. CDR3 loop: CASSESLTEIF. CDR3 sequence (DNA): TGCGCCAGCAGTGAGTCGTTGACAGAGATCTTC.

The sample holds one count of this clone. V is TRBV5-1 and J is TRBJ2-3; D remains ambiguous. Germline CDR1 reads SGHRS; CDR2 reads YFSETQ. The V end lost 0 bases, the J end lost 2 bases, and 10 bases lay between the germline ends. The CDR3 is 15 residues long. The CDR3 DNA is TGCGCCAGCAGCTTGGGGGCTTCATCCACAGATACGCAGTATTTT. It specifies CASSLGASSTDTQYF.

The V gene is TRBV5-5, the J gene TRBJ2-2; D is perhaps TRBD2 (6 bases). Germline V gene lookup returns CDR1 SGHKS and CDR2 YYEKEE (reference sequence). The CDR3 sequence is 16 residues long. V lost 0 bases, J lost 3 bases, and 12 bases lay in between. For the CDR3, the DNA is TGTGCCAGCAGCTTGGGCGGGACTGGTTACACCGGGGAGCTGTTTTTT. It specifies CASSLGGTGYTGELFF.

The count of this clone is one. This chain joins TRBV18 and TRBJ1-4; the match to TRBD1 covers 8 bases. The CDR3 runs to 16 residues. With V trimmed by 3 bases and J by 9 bases, 12 bases remained unmatched. Per germline, CDR1 KGHSH and CDR2 LQKENI. CDR3 residues: CASSPNGQGGGKKLFF. The CDR3 nucleotides are TGTGCCAGCTCACCCAACGGACAGGGAGGCGGGAAAAAACTGTTTTTT.